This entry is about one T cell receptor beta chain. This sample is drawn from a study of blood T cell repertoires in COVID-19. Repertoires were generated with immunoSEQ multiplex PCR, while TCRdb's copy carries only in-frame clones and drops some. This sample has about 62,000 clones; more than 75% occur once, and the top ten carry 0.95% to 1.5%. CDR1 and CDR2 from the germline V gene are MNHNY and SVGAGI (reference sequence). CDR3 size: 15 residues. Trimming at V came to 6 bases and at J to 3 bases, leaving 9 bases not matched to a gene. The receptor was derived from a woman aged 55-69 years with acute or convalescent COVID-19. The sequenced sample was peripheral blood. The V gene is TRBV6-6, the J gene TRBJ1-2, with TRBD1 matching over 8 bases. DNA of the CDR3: TGTGCCAGCAGGATCGGGGCAGGGGGCGACTATGGCTACACCTTC. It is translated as CASRIGAGGDYGYTF.